A selection of T cell receptor beta chains follows, all from one sample in a study of blood T cell repertoires in COVID-19. TCRdb's copy holds only in-frame clones and misses some; the assay was immunoSEQ multiplex PCR. The table has under 250,000 clones, over 75% seen once; the top ten hold about 9.1%. The specimen sequenced was PBMCs or T cells enriched from blood (not recorded which). The receptors derive from a woman aged 50 to 60 with acute COVID-19. Each CDR3 is given with its conserved first and last residue. Each record gives: V gene, J gene, CDR3 protein.

TRBV4-3	TRBJ2-2	CASSQASQGYANTGELFF
TRBV6-4	TRBJ2-5	CARNPGLAGAIQETQYF
TRBV5-1	TRBJ2-7	CASSLDTGLSYEQYF
TRBV19	TRBJ1-1	CASSTRAVNTEAFF
TRBV7-6	TRBJ2-7	CASSLTGVGEQYF
TRBV27	TRBJ2-5	CASSLTGGPQYF
TRBV7-2	TRBJ2-2	CASSEYGGSGTGELFF
TRBV27	TRBJ1-1	CASSLSGQWNTEAFF
TRBV5-1	TRBJ2-5	CASSLERGEETQYF
TRBV18	TRBJ1-2	CASSPDRHGYTF
TRBV25-1	TRBJ1-1	CASSVGTGGVNTEAFF
TRBV19	TRBJ2-5	CASSIMRGREETQYF
TRBV5-4	TRBJ1-1	CASSLDMDRGNTEAFF
TRBV11-2	TRBJ1-2	CASSLSQGDMGGYTF
TRBV5-1	TRBJ1-1	CASSLDGRENTEAFF
TRBV5-6	TRBJ1-5	CASSLGLPGGNQPQHF
TRBV6-5	TRBJ1-5	CASSLGANQPQHF